This T cell receptor beta chain was obtained from a study of CD8 T cells in Susac syndrome (dated by TCRdb to between 2018 and 2021). About the full investigation: Repertoire sequencing was used to test whether CD8+ T cell activation and differentiation in Susac syndrome was antigen driven. Findings and caveats that apply to the study as a whole: The number of individuals in the TCR sequencing and HLA analysis was recognized as being relatively small.

RNA was extracted using the RNeasy kit, and about 0.5 to 1 microgram was reverse transcribed with random hexamers. TCR beta CDR3 regions were amplified with the immunoSEQ multiplex PCR assay covering 54 Vbeta and 13 Jbeta segments. PCR amplification bias was corrected by using a synthetic template baseline for primer optimization and computational correction. The published analysis was carried out like this. Reads were annotated to V, D and J genes per IMGT and analyzed with immunoSEQ Analyzer, keeping only productive sequences. Clonality was computed as one minus Shannon entropy normalized by log2 of the number of productive unique sequences. For each patient and control, public and private clones were evaluated among the 100 most prevalent clones. Susac-specific clones were defined as absent from healthy and MS cohorts, 850 to 1,300 published viral clones and other ImmuneACCESS disease sequences. TCRdb reanalyzed the raw reads on its own, using fastp at Q25 for trimming and MiXCR for clone calling, and kept in-frame beta chains. Here each entry gathers all rows of one CDR3 protein and keeps the most common genes and DNA. V and J calls and clone size were set by TCRdb, not the authors. In all, the sample holds about 210,000 distinct CDR3 sequences, and 95% of those were seen once. The top ten hold approximately 0.082% of the sample.

Peripheral blood CD8+ and CD4+ T cells from healthy donors, Susac syndrome patients and multiple sclerosis patients were profiled by high-throughput TCR beta sequencing. Treatment-naive patients with stable or active relapsing-remitting disease fulfilling revised McDonald criteria were used as multiple sclerosis controls. Bulk CD8+ and CD4+ T cells were purified by magnetic negative isolation, whereas CD8+ TEMRA cells were enriched by FACS. Blood was drawn into EDTA tubes, processed within 24 hours, and PBMCs were isolated by density gradient centrifugation. PBMCs intended for TCR sequencing were cryopreserved in liquid nitrogen and thawed later in a water bath at 37 degrees C. Purity of sorted or isolated CD4+, CD8+ and CD8+ TEMRA cells was at least 90%. The CDR3 starts with the cysteine, ends with the phenylalanine, and has 12 residues. Of the read, only the CDR3 DNA is kept; its 36 bases are in frame from base 1. CDR1 and CDR2, per the germline V gene, are SGHTA and FQGTGA. V sheds 5 bases and J sheds 9 bases, leaving 11 bases between their ends.

As regards this clonotype: Its binding antigen is unknown. No clone much larger than this one lies a single base away; base qualities are absent.

The source is a human donor with multiple sclerosis. The receptor chain draws on TRBV7-3 and TRBJ2-1, with the D gene uncertain. The sample was CD4+ T cells from PBMCs. CDR3 region: CASSLPPGEQFF. The nucleotide sequence is given as TGTGCCAGCAGCCTTCCGCCGGGTGAGCAGTTCTTC.